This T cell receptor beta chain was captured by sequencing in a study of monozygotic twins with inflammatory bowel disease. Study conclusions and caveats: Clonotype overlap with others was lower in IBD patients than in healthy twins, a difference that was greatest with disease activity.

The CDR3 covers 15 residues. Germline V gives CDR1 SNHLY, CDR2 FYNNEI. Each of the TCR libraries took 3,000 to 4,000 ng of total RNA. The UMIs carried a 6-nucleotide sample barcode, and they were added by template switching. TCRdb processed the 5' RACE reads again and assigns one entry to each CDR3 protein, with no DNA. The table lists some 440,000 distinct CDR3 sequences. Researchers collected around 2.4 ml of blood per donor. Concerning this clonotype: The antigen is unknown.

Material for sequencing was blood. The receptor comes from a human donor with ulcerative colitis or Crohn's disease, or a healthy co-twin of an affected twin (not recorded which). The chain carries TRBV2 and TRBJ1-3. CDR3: CASSQGWLSGNTIYF.